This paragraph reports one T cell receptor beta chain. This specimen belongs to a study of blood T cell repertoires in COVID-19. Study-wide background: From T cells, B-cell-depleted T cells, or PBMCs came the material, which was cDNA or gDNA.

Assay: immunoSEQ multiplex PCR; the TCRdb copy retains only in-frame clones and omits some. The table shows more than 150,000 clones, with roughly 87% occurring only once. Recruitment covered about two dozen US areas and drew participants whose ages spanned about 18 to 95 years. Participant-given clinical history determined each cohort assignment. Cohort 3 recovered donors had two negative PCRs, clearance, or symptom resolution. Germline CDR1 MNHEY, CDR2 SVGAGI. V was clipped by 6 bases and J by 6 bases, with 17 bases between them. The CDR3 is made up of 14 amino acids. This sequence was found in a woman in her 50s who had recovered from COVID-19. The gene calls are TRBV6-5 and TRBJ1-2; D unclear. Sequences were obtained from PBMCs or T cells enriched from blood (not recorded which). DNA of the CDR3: TGTGCCAGCAGACTGTCCGGAGGCGACCATGGCTACACCTTC. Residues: CASRLSGGDHGYTF.